The 5 T cell receptor beta chains below were found in one sample sequenced in a study of T cell repertoires in cytomegalovirus infection (dated by TCRdb to between 2017 and 2020). Sequenced using an Illumina HiSeq 1500. TCRdb itself trimmed the public reads at Q25 with fastp, ran MiXCR and retained productive beta chains. Rows merge per CDR3 protein into single entries with the most common DNA and genes. Present in this sample are 350,000 to 450,000 distinct CDR3 sequences, 15% to 20% of which were seen just once. The ten largest account for roughly 8.7% of the sample. Sequenced: PBMCs. The source is a human donor in good health (CMV status not recorded). Some clones in this sample may be carry-over from other donors' samples.

The V call is TRBV6-5, the J call TRBJ2-1, with 8 bases aligning to TRBD2. The junction had 12 bases not matched to a gene; V was cut back by 8 bases and J by 3 bases. CDR1 is MNHEY, CDR2 SVGAGI, per germline. The CDR3 spans 16 residues. The CDR3 DNA is TGTGCCAGCCGGGGGCGGGAGGCTCGGAGCTACAATGAGCAGTTCTTC. As protein: CASRGREARSYNEQFF.

This clonotype was recorded at least ten times. The rearrangement joins TRBV7-9 to TRBJ2-7; no reliable D call. Deletions cut 6 bases from V and 4 bases from J, with 22 bases between. This CDR3 comprises 16 residues. Germline-derived CDR1 and CDR2 are SEHNR and FQNEAQ (reference sequence). CDR3 residues: CASSGLLQPLGYEQYF. The CDR3 DNA reads as TGTGCCAGCAGTGGGCTATTGCAACCCCTAGGGTACGAGCAGTACTTC. The entire variable domain, with the rest obtained from reference TRBV7-9 and TRBJ2-7, is as follows: DTGVSQNPRHKITKRGQNVTFRCDPISEHNRLYWYRQTLGQGPEFLTYFQNEAQLEKSRLLSDRFSAERPKGSFSTLEIQRTEQGDSAMYLCASSGLLQPLGYEQYFGPGTRLTVT.

The genes are TRBV11-2 and TRBJ1-4; 9 nucleotides align to TRBD1. There are 14 residues in the CDR3. Germline lookup yields CDR1 SGHAT and CDR2 FQNNGV. Trimming at V came to 5 bases and at J to 6 bases, leaving 4 bases not matched to a gene. The CDR3 sequence is CASSPGTGYEKLFF. The CDR3 coding sequence is TGTGCCAGCAGCCCAGGGACAGGGTATGAAAAACTGTTTTTT.

The chain is built from TRBV5-4 and TRBJ2-5, with D perhaps matching TRBD1 or TRBD2 (5 bases each). V gave up 0 bases and J gave up 4 bases, with 13 bases separating them. In germline, CDR1 is SGHNT, CDR2 YYREEE (reference sequence). The CDR3 totals 15 residues. The CDR3 nucleotides are TGTGCCAGCAGCTTGGCCCTGGGACCGGGAGAGACCCAGTACTTC. Translating it yields CASSLALGPGETQYF.

This clonotype was recorded many times. The chain employs TRBV7-2 and TRBJ2-7, with 7 bases matching TRBD1. CDR1 is SGHTA, CDR2 FQGNSA, per germline. Germline trimming cut 0 bases from V and 3 bases from J; bases unmatched to any gene: 8. The CDR3 loop spans 16 amino acids. The CDR3 protein is CASSLAGTATLYEQYF. DNA of the CDR3: TGTGCCAGCAGCTTAGCCGGGACAGCAACTCTCTACGAGCAGTACTTC.